These 7 T cell receptor beta chains came from one sample sequenced in a study of cytomegalovirus exposure and HLA in healthy donors. Some clones are missing from TCRdb's copy, which holds only in-frame ones; the method was immunoSEQ multiplex PCR. The sample carries over 200,000 clones, roughly 84% recorded once. The source material was PBMCs. These TCRs come from a woman in her late teens or twenties in good health and CMV-seropositive.

This clone was observed a single time. CDR3 DNA sequence: TGCGCCAGCAGCGAACAGGGACCCCCCTACGAGCAGTACTTC. The encoded protein is CASSEQGPPYEQYF. V gene TRBV5-1 combines with J gene TRBJ2-7; D possibly corresponds to TRBD1 (6 bases). Germline V lookup: CDR1 SGHRS, CDR2 YFSETQ. Trimming left V 4 bases short and J 2 bases short, with 13 bases between. The CDR3 covers 14 residues.

This sequence joins TRBV7-9 and TRBJ2-2, with D maybe TRBD1 (6 bases). Trimming removed 5 bases from V and 0 bases from J, with 13 bases in between. Germline lookup yields CDR1 SEHNR and CDR2 FQNEAQ (reference sequence). The CDR3 has 16 residues. CDR3 nucleotide sequence: TGTGCCAGCAGCCCACCCCGGACAGCGAACACCGGGGAGCTGTTTTTT. It encodes CASSPPRTANTGELFF.

V and J are TRBV9 and TRBJ2-4, with 7 nucleotides matching TRBD2. Germline-derived CDR1 and CDR2 are SGDLS and YYNGEE. This CDR3 spans 14 amino acids. Trimming removed 2 bases from V and 6 bases from J; junction bases left unmatched: 5. In DNA form, the CDR3 reads TGTGCCAGCAGCGTCGATACGGGGGGAAACATTCAGTACTTC. Its protein product is CASSVDTGGNIQYF.

J is TRBJ1-4 and V is TRBV9; 9 bases map to TRBD1. CDR3 size: 16 residues. Germline CDR1 SGDLS, CDR2 YYNGEE. The ends lost 5 bases at V and 6 bases at J; junction bases unmatched: 11. CDR3 loop: CASSKGGTGTYEKLFF. CDR3 nucleotide sequence: TGTGCCAGCAGTAAAGGGGGGACAGGGACTTATGAAAAACTGTTTTTT.

The J gene is TRBJ1-1, the V gene TRBV27; 8 bases map to TRBD1. V dropped 4 bases and J dropped 0; count of bases not matched to a gene: 10. Germline V lookup: CDR1 MNHEY, CDR2 SMNVEV (reference sequence). The CDR3 has 17 residues. CDR3 amino acids: CASSSGQGEMMNTEAFF. DNA of the CDR3: TGTGCCAGCAGTTCCGGACAGGGAGAAATGATGAACACTGAAGCTTTCTTT.

This rearrangement joins TRBV5-4 to TRBJ1-4, with D maybe TRBD1 (6 bases). The germline V and J ends were trimmed by 4 bases and 8 bases, with 18 bases remaining between them. This CDR3 contains 15 residues. Germline V gene data show CDR1 as SGHNT and CDR2 as YYREEE (reference sequence). CDR3 DNA sequence: TGTGCCAGCAGCCACGTAGGGGACAAGACAGAAAAACTGTTTTTT. The encoded protein is CASSHVGDKTEKLFF. The variable domain in full, completed from reference TRBV5-4 and TRBJ1-4, reads ETGVTQSPTHLIKTRGQQVTLRCSSQSGHNTVSWYQQALGQGPQFIFQYYREEENGRGNFPPRFSGLQFPNYSSELNVNALELDDSALYLCASSHVGDKTEKLFFGSGTQLSVL.

The chain uses TRBV11-2 and TRBJ2-7; TRBD2 matches 14 bases. Germline V gene lookup returns CDR1 SGHAT and CDR2 FQNNGV. CDR3 size: 16 residues. Trimming took 1 base from V and 6 from J; bases not matched to a gene: 5. The CDR3 protein is CASSLVRGLAGVEQYF. DNA of the CDR3: TGTGCCAGCAGCTTAGTAAGGGGACTAGCGGGAGTCGAGCAGTACTTC.